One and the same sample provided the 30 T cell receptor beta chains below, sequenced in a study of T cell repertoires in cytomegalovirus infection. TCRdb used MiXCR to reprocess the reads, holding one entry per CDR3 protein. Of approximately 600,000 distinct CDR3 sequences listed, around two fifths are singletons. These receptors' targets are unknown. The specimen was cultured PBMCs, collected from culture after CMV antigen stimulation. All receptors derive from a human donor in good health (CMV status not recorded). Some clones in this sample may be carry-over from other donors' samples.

The DNA of the CDR3 is TGCAGTGTAGGGACAGTGGGGGATCCCAACTACGAGCAGTACTTC. This sequence encodes CSVGTVGDPNYEQYF. The genes are TRBV20-1 and TRBJ2-7; the match to TRBD1 covers 7 bases. Germline values: CDR1 DFQATT, CDR2 SNEGSKA (reference sequence). This CDR3 has 15 amino acids. After removal of 7 bases from V and 3 bases from J, the junction contained 15 bases not matched to a gene.

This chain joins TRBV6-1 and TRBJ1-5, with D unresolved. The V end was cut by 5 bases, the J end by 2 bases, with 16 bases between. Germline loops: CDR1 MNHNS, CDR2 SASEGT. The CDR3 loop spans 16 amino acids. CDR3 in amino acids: CASSFSDLEGNQPQHF. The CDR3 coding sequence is TGTGCCAGCAGTTTTTCGGATCTCGAGGGCAATCAGCCCCAGCATTTT.

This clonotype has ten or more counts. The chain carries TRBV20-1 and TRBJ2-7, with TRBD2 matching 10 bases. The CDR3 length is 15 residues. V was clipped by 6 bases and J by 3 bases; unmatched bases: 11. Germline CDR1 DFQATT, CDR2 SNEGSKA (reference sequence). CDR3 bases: TGCAGTGCAAACCCCCGGACTAGCGGAAACTACGAGCAGTACTTC. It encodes CSANPRTSGNYEQYF.

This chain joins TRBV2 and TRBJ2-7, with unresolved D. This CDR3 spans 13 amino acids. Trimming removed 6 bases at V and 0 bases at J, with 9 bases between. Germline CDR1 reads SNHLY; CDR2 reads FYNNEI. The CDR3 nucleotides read TGTGCCAGCAGGAGTGACTTCTCCTACGAGCAGTACTTC. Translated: CASRSDFSYEQYF.

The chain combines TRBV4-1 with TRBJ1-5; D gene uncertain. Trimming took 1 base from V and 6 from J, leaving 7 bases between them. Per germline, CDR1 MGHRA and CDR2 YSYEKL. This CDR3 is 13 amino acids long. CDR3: CASSQGRAQPQHF. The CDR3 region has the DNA TGCGCCAGCAGCCAAGGGAGGGCTCAGCCCCAGCATTTT.

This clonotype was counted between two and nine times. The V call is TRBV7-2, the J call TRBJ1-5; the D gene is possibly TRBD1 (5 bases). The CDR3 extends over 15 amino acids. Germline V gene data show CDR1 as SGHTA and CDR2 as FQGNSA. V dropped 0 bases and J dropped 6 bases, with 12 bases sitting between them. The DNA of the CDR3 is TGTGCCAGCAGCTTAGCTTGGGGGATGGGTCAGCCCCAGCATTTT. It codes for CASSLAWGMGQPQHF.

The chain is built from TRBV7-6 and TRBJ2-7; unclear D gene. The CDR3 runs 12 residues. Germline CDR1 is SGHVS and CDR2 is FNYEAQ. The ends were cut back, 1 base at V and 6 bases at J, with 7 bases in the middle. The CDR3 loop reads CASSLVYSEQYF. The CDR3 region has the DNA TGTGCCAGCAGCTTAGTCTACTCCGAGCAGTACTTC.

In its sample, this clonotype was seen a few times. This CDR3 is CASSPDRVPTQYSNQPQHF. CDR3 bases: TGTGCCAGCAGCCCCGACAGGGTCCCCACCCAATATAGCAATCAGCCCCAGCATTTT. The chain links TRBV11-1 to TRBJ1-5; 7 nucleotides match TRBD1. Germline V gene lookup returns CDR1 SGHAT and CDR2 FQDESV (reference sequence). The CDR3 is 19 amino acids. The trim removed 5 bases at V and 0 bases at J, leaving 16 bases unmatched.

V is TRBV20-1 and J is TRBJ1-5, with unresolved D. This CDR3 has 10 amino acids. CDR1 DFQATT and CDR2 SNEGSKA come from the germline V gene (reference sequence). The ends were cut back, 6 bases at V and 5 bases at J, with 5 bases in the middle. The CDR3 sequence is CSARHQPQHF. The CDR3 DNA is TGCAGTGCCCGCCATCAGCCCCAGCATTTT.

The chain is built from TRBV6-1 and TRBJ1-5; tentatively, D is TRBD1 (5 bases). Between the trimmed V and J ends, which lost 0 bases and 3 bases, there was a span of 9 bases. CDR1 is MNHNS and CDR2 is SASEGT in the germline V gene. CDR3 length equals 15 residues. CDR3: CASSEARGANQPQHF. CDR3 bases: TGTGCCAGCAGTGAAGCGAGGGGTGCCAATCAGCCCCAGCATTTT.

Here the CDR3 reads CSAGGTSGLVREQFF. CDR3 bases: TGCAGTGCTGGGGGGACTAGCGGACTCGTCCGAGAGCAGTTCTTC. This rearrangement joins TRBV20-1 to TRBJ2-1; 11 nucleotides agree with TRBD2. CDR3 size: 15 residues. The J segment lost 10 bases and the V segment lost 5 bases, leaving 13 bases of the junction unmatched. Germline V CDR1 and CDR2: DFQATT, SNEGSKA (reference sequence).

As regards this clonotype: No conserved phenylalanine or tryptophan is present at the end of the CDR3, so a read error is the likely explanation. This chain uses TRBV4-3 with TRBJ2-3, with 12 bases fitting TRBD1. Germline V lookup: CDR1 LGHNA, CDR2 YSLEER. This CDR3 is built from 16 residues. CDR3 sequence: CASSEDMGQGADTQYL. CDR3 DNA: TGCGCCAGCAGCGAAGATATGGGACAGGGGGCGGATACGCAGTATCTT.

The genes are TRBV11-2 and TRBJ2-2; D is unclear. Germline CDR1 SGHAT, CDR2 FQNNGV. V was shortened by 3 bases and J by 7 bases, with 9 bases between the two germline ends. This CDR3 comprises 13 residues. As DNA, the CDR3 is TGTGCCAGCAGCTTTCGGCGCATCGGGGAGCTGTTTTTT. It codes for CASSFRRIGELFF.

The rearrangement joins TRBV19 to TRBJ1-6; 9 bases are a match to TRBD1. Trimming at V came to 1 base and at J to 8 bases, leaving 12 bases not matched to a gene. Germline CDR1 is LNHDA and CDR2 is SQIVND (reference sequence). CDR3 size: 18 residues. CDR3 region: CASSIGLNRGQGHSPLHF. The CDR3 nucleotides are TGTGCCAGTAGTATAGGACTCAACAGGGGACAGGGTCATTCACCCCTCCACTTT.

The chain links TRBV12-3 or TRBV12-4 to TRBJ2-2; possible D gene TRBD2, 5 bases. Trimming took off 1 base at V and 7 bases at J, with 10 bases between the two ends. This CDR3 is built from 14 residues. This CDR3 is CASSLVAFGGELFF. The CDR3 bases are TGTGCCAGCAGTTTAGTAGCGTTCGGCGGGGAGCTGTTTTTT.

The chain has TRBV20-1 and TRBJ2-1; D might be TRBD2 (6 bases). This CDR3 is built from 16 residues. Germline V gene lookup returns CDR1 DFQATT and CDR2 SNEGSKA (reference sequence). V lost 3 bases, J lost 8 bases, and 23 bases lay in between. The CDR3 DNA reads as TGCAGTGCTAGCAACCCCGGTCTAGCGCTCGGGGATGAGCAGTTCTTC. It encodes CSASNPGLALGDEQFF.

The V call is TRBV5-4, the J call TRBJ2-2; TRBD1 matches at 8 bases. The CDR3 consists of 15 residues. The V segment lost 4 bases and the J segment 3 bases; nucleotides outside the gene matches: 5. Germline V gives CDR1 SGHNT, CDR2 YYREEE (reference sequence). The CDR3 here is CASSQTGAHTGELFF. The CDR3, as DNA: TGTGCCAGCAGCCAGACAGGGGCGCACACCGGGGAGCTGTTTTTT.

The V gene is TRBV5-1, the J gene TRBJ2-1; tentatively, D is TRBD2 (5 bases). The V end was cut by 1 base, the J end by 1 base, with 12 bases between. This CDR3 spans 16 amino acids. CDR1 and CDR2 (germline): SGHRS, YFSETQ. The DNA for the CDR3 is TGCGCCAGCAGCTTGATTCCCGAGGGTTCCTACAATGAGCAGTTCTTC. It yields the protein CASSLIPEGSYNEQFF.

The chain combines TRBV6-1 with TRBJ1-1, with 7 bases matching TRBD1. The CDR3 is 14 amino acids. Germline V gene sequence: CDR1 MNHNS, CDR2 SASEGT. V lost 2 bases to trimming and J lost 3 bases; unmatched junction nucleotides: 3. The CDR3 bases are TGTGCCAGCAGTGAAATCAGGGGGTACACTGAAGCTTTCTTT. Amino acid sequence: CASSEIRGYTEAFF.

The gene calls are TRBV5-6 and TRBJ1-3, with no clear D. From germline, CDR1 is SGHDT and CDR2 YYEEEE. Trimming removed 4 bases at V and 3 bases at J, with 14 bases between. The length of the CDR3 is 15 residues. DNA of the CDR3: TGTGCCAGCAGCGACGGACGACGTCTTGGAAACACCATATATTTT. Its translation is CASSDGRRLGNTIYF.

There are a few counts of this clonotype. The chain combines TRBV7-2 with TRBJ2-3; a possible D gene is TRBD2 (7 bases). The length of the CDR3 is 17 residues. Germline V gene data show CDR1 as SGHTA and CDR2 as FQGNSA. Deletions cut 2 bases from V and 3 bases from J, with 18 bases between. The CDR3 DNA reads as TGTGCCAGCAGCTTATTTTCGGGGGGCCGAAAAACAGATACGCAGTATTTT. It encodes CASSLFSGGRKTDTQYF.

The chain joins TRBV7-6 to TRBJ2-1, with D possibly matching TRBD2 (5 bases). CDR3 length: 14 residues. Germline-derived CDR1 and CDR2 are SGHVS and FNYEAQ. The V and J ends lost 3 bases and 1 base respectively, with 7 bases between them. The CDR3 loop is CASSFRESYNEQFF. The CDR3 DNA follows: TGTGCCAGCAGCTTCCGGGAATCCTACAATGAGCAGTTCTTC.

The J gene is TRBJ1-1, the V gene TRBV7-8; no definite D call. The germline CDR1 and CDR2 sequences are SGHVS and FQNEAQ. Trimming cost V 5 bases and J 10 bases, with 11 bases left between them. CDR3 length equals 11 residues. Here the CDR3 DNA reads TGTGCCAGCAGCGGAACTATGGGAGCTTTCTTT. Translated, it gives CASSGTMGAFF. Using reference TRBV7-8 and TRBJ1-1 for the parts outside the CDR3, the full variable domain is GAGVSQSPRYKVAKRGQDVALRCDPISGHVSLFWYQQALGQGPEFLTYFQNEAQLDKSGLPSDRFFAERPEGSVSTLKIQRTQQEDSAVYLCASSGTMGAFFGQGTRLTVV.

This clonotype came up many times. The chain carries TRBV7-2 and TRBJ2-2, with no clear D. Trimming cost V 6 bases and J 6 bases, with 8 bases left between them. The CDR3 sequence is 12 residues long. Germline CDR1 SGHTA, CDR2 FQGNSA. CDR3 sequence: CASSPGSGELFF. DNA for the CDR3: TGTGCCAGCAGTCCTGGGTCCGGGGAGCTGTTTTTT.

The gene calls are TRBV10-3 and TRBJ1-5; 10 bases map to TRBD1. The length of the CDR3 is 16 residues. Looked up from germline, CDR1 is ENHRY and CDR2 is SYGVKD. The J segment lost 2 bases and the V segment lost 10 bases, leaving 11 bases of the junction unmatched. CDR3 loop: CATGGDRGYRNQPQHF. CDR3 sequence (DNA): TGTGCCACCGGAGGGGACAGGGGATACCGCAATCAGCCCCAGCATTTT.

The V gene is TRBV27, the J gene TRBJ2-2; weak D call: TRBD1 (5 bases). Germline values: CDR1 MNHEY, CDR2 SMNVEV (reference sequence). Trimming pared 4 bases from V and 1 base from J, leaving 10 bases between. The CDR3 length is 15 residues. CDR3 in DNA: TGTGCCAGCAGTTCGACAGTTATGAACACCGGGGAGCTGTTTTTT. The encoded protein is CASSSTVMNTGELFF.

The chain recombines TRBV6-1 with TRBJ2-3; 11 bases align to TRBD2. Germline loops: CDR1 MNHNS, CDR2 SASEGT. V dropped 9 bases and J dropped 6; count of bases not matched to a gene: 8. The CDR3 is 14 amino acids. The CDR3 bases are TGTGCCAGTCGGGCTAGCGGGGGGTATGATACGCAGTATTTT. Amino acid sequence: CASRASGGYDTQYF.

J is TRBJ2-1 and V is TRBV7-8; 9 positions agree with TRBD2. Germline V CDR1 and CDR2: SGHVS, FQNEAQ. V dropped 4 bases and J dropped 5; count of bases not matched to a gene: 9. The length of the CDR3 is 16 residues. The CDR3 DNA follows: TGTGCCAGCAGCTGGGCTAGCGGGAACCAGAACAATGAGCAGTTCTTC. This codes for CASSWASGNQNNEQFF.

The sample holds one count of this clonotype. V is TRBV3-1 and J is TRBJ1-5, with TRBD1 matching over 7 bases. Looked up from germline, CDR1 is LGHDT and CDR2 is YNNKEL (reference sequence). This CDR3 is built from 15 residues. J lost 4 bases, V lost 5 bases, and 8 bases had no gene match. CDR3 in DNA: TGTGCCAGCAGCTCCGGGACAGAGAATAATCAGCCCCAGCATTTT. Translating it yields CASSSGTENNQPQHF.

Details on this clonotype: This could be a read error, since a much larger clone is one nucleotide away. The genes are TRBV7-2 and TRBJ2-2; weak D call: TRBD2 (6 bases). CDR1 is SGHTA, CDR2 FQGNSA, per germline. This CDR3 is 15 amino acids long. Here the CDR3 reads CANSLFAGSAGELFF. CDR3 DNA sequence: TGTGCCAACAGCTTGTTCGCGGGATCGGCCGGGGAGCTGTTTTTT.